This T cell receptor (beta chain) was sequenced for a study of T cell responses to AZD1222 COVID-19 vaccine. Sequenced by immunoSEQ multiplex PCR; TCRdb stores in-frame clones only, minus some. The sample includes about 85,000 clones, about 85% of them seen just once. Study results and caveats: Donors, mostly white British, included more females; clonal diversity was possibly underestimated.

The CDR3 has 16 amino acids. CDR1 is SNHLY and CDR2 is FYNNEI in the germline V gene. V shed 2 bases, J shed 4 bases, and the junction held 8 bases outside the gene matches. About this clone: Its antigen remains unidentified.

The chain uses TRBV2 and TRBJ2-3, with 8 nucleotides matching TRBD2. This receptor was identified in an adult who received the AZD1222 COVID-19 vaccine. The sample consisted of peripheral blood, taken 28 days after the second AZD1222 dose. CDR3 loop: CASSERAGGGSDTQYF. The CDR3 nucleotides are TGTGCCAGCAGTGAAAGGGCGGGGGGTGGATCAGATACGCAGTATTTT. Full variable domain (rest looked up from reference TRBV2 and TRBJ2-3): EPEVTQTPSHQVTQMGQEVILRCVPISNHLYFYWYRQILGQKVEFLVSFYNNEISEKSEIFDDQFSVERPDGSNFTLKIRSTKLEDSAMYFCASSERAGGGSDTQYFGPGTRLTVL.